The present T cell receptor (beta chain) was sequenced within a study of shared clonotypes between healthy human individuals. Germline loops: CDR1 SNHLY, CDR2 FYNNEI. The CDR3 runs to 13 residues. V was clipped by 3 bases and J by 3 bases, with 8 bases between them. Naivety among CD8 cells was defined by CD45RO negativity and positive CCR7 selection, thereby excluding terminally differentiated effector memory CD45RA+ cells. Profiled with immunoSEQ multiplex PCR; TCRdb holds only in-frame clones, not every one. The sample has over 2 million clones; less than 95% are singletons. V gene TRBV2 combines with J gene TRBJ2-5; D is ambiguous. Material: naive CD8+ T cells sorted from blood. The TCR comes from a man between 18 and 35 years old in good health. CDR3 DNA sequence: TGTGCCAGCAGTGATGGTGGGGAAGAGACCCAGTACTTC. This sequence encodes CASSDGGEETQYF. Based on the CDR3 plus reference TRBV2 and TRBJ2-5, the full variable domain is EPEVTQTPSHQVTQMGQEVILRCVPISNHLYFYWYRQILGQKVEFLVSFYNNEISEKSEIFDDQFSVERPDGSNFTLKIRSTKLEDSAMYFCASSDGGEETQYFGPGTRLLVL.